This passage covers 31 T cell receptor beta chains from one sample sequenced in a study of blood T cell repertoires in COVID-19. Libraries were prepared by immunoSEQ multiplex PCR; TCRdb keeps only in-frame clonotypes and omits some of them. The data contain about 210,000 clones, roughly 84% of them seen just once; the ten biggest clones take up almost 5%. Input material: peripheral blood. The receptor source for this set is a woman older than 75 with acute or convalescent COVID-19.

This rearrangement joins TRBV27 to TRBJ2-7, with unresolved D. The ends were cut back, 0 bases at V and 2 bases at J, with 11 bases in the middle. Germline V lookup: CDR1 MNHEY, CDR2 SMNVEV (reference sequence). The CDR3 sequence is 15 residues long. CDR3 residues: CASSLSIGATYEQYF. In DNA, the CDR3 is TGTGCCAGCAGTTTATCGATTGGAGCGACCTACGAGCAGTACTTC.

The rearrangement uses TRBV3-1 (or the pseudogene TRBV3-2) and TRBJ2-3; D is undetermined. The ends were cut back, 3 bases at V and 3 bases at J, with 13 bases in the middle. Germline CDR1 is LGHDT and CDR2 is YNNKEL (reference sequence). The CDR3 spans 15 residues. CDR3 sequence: CASSHFRSITDTQYF. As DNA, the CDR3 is TGTGCCAGCAGCCATTTTCGAAGCATAACAGATACGCAGTATTTT.

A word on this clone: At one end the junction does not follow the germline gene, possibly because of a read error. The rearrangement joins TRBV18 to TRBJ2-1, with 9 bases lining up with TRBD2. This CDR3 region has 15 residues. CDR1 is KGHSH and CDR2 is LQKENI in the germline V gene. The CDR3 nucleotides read TGTGCCAGCTCACCCTGGACTAGCGTCTACGATGAGCAGTTCTTC. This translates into CASSPWTSVYDEQFF.

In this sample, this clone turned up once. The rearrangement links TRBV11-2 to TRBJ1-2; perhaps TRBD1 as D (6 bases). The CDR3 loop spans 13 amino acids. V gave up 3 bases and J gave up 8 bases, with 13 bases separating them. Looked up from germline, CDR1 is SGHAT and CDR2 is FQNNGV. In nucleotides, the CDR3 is TGTGCCAGCAGCTTGTTGGGGGCGAAAGGCTACACCTTC. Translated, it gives CASSLLGAKGYTF.

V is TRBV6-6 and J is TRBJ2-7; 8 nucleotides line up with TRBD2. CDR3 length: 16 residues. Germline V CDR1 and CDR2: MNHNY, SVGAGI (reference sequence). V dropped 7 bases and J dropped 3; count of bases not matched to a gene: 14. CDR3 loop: CASTSTLAGYFYEQYF. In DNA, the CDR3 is TGTGCCAGCACCTCGACCCTAGCGGGCTATTTCTACGAGCAGTACTTC.

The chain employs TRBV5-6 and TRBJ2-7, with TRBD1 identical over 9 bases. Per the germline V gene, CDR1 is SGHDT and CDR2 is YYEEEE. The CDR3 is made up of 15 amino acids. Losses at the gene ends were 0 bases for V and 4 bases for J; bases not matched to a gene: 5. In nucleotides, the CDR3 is TGTGCCAGCAGCTTGGCCGGGACAGGGAAATACGAGCAGTACTTC. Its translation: CASSLAGTGKYEQYF.

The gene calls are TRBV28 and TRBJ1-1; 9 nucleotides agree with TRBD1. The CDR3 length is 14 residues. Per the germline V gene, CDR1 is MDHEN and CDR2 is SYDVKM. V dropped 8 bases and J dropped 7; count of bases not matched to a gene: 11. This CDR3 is CASLSTGQGLEAFF. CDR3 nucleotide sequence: TGTGCCAGCCTTTCTACGGGACAGGGCCTTGAAGCTTTCTTT.

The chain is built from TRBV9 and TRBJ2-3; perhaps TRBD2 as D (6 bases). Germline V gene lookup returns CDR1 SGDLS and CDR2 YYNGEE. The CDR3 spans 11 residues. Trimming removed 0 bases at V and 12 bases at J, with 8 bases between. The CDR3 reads CASSVGTIQYF. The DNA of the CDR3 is TGTGCCAGCAGCGTAGGGACTATCCAGTATTTT.

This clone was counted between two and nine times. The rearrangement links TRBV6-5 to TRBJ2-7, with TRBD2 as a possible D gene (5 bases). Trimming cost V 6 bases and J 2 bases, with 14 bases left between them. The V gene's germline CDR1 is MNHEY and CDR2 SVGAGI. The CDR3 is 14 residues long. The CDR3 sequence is CASSPTSETYEQYF. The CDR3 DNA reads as TGTGCCAGCAGCCCAACTAGTGAAACCTACGAGCAGTACTTC.

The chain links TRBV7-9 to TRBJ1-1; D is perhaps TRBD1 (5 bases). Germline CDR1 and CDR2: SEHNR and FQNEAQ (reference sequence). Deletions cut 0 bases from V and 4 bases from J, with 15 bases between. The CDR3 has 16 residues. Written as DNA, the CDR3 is TGTGCCAGCAGCTTAGCGGGAACAGGAAGGAGCACTGAAGCTTTCTTT. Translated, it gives CASSLAGTGRSTEAFF. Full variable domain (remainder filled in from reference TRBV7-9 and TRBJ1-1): DTGVSQNPRHKITKRGQNVTFRCDPISEHNRLYWYRQTLGQGPEFLTYFQNEAQLEKSRLLSDRFSAERPKGSFSTLEIQRTEQGDSAMYLCASSLAGTGRSTEAFFGQGTRLTVV.

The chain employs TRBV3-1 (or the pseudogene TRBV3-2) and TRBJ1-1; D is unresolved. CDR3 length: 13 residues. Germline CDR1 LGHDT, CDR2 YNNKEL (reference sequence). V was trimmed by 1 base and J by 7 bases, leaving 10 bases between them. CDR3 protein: CASSQVLGSEAFF. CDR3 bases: TGTGCCAGCAGCCAAGTCTTAGGGAGTGAAGCTTTCTTT.

The DNA of the CDR3 is TGCGCCAGCAGTGTAGACGGGGGTGGAGATACGCAGTATTTT. Protein sequence: CASSVDGGGDTQYF. V gene TRBV10-1 combines with J gene TRBJ2-3; tentatively, D is TRBD2 (6 bases). Germline V gives CDR1 WNHNN, CDR2 SYGVQD (reference sequence). The ends were cut back, 4 bases at V and 5 bases at J, with 13 bases in the middle. This CDR3 has 14 amino acids.

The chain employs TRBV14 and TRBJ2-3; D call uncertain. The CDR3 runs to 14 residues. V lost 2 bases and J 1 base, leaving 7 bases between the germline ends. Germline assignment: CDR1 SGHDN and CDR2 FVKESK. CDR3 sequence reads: CASSQLVGTDTQYF. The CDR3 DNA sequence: TGTGCCAGCAGCCAACTAGTCGGCACAGATACGCAGTATTTT.

Here the CDR3 DNA reads TGCGCCAGCAGCCAAGACCACCTAGCGGATCCTAGCACAGATACGCAGTATTTT. This sequence encodes CASSQDHLADPSTDTQYF. The gene calls are TRBV4-1 and TRBJ2-3; 7 bases agree with TRBD2. The junction had 9 bases not matched to a gene; V was cut back by 0 bases and J by 0 bases. The CDR3 extends over 18 amino acids. Looked up from germline, CDR1 is MGHRA and CDR2 is YSYEKL.

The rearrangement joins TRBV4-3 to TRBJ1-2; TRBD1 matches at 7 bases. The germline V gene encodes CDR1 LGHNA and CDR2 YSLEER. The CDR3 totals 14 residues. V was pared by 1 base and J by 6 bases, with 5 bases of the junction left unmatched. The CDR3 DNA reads TGCGCCAGCAGCCAAGTCAGGGGGGATGATGGCTACACCTTC. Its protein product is CASSQVRGDDGYTF.

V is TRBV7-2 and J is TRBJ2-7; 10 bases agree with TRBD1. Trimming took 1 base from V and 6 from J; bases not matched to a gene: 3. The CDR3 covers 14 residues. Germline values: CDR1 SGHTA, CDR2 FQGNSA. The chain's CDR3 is CASSLGQGAFEQYF. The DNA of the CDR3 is TGTGCCAGCAGCTTAGGACAGGGGGCGTTCGAGCAGTACTTC.

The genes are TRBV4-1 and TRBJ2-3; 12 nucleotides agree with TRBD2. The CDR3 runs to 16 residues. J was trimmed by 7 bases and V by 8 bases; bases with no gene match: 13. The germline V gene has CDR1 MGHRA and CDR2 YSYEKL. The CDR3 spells CASSIVTSGSSNTQYF. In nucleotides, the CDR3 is TGCGCCAGCTCCATAGTGACTAGCGGGAGTTCAAATACGCAGTATTTT.

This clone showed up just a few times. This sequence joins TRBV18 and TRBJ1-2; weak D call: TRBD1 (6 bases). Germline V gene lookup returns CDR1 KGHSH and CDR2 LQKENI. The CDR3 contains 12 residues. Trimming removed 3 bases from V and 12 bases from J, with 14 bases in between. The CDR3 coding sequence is TGTGCCAGCTCACCTGACGCGGGGGGGCACACCTTC. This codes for CASSPDAGGHTF. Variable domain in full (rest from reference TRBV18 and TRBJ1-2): NAGVMQNPRHLVRRRGQEARLRCSPMKGHSHVYWYRQLPEEGLKFMVYLQKENIIDESGMPKERFSAEFPKEGPSILRIQQVVRGDSAAYFCASSPDAGGHTFGSGTRLTVV.

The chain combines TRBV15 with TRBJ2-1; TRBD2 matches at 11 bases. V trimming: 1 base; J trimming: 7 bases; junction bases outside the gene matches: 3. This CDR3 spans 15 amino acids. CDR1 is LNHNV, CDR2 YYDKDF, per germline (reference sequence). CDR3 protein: CATSRGLAGINEQFF. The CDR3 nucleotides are TGTGCCACCAGCAGAGGACTAGCGGGGATAAATGAGCAGTTCTTC.

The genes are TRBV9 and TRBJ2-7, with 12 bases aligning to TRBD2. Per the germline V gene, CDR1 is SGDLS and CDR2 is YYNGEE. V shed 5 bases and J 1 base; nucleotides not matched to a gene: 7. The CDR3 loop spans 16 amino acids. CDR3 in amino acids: CASSNGLAGTSYEQYF. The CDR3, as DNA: TGTGCCAGCAGTAACGGACTAGCGGGAACGTCCTACGAGCAGTACTTC.

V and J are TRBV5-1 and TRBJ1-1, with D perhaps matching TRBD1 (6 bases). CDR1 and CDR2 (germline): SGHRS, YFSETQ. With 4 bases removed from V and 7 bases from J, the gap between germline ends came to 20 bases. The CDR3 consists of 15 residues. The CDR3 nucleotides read TGCGCCAGCAGCACCCCGGTTGGGGGGGGCGGTGAAGCTTTCTTT. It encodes CASSTPVGGGGEAFF.

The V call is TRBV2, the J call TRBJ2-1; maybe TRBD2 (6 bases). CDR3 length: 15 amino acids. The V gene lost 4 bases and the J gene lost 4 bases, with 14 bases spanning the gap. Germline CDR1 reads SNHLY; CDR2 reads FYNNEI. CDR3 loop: CASSGRAVAYNEQFF. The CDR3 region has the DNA TGTGCCAGCAGTGGGAGGGCCGTCGCGTACAATGAGCAGTTCTTC.

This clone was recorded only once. CDR3 amino acids: CARTPRTDQETQYF. DNA of the CDR3: TGTGCCAGAACCCCAAGGACAGACCAAGAGACCCAGTACTTC. The chain has TRBV5-3 and TRBJ2-5; weak D call: TRBD1 (6 bases). TRBV5-3 is sorted into the ORF group, with uncertain function. With 6 bases removed from V and 0 bases from J, the gap between germline ends came to 12 bases. This CDR3 has 14 amino acids.

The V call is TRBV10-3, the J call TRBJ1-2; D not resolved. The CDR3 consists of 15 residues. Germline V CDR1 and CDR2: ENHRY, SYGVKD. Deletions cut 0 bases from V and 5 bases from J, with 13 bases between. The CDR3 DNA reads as TGTGCCATCAGTGAGTCACTGGGAGCCGGGTATGGCTACACCTTC. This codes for CAISESLGAGYGYTF.

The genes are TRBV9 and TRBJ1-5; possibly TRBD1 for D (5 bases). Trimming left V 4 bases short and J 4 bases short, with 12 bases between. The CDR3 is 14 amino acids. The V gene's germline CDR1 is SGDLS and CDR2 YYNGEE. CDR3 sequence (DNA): TGTGCCAGCAGCCTGGGGCCCCTGAATCAGCCCCAGCATTTT. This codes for CASSLGPLNQPQHF.

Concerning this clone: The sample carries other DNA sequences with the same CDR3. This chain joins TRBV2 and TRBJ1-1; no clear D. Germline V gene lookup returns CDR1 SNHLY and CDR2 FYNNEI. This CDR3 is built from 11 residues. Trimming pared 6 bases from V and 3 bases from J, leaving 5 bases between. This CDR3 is CASSVYTEAFF. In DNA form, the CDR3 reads TGTGCCAGCAGCGTCTACACTGAAGCTTTCTTT.

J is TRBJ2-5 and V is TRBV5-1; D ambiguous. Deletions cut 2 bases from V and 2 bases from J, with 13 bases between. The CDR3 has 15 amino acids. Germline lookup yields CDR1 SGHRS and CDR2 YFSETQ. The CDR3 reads CASSFYLQKQETQYF. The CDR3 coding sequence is TGCGCCAGCAGCTTTTATCTCCAGAAGCAAGAGACCCAGTACTTC.

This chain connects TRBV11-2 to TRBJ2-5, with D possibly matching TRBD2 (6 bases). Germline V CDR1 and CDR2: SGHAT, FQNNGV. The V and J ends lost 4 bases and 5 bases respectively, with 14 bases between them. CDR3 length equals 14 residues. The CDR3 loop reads CASSYKRAGETQYF. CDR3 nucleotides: TGTGCCAGCAGCTATAAACGGGCGGGGGAGACCCAGTACTTC.

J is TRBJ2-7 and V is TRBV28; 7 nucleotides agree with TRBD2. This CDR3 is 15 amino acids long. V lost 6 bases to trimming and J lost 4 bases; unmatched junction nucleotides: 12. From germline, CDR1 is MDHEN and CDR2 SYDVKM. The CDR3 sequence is CASSQSGLGTYEQYF. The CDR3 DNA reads TGTGCCAGCAGCCAGTCAGGACTAGGGACTTACGAGCAGTACTTC.

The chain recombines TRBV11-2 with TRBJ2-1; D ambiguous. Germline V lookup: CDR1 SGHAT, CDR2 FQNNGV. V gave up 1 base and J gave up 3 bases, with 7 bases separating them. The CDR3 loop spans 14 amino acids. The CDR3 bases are TGTGCCAGCAGCTTAGTGGTCAGCTACAATGAGCAGTTCTTC. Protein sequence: CASSLVVSYNEQFF.

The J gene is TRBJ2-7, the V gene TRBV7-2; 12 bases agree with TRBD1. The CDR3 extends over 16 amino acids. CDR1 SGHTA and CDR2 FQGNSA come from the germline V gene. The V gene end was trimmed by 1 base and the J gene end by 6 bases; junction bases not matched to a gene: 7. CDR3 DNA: TGTGCCAGCAGCTTAGTAGGGGGGACAGGGGGCGCCGAGCAGTACTTC. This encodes CASSLVGGTGGAEQYF.